The 22 T cell receptor beta chains reported below all come from one sample, sequenced in a study of T cells in Graves' hyperthyroidism and ophthalmopathy. There were TCR beta CDR3 regions amplified from RNA transcripts. Carried out on the TCR CDR3, a first-round RT-PCR used the HTBI primer set. MiXCR, applied by TCRdb to the multiplex PCR reads, yields one record per CDR3 protein. The table lists over 700,000 distinct CDR3 sequences, roughly a third of them singletons. Sequenced sample: blood. Every receptor here comes from a woman aged 40-49 years with Graves' hyperthyroidism.

DNA of the CDR3: TGTGCCAGCAGCTCACTAGCGGGGATCACGGATACGCAGTATTTT. It encodes CASSSLAGITDTQYF. The V call is TRBV7-1, the J call TRBJ2-3; 9 positions agree with TRBD2. TRBV7-1 is annotated as an ORF whose role is uncertain. V gave up 2 bases and J gave up 6 bases; unmatched junction bases: 6. The CDR3 runs to 15 residues.

A note on this clonotype: The limits of the CDR3 on the DNA are not certain, so only TCRdb's listed CDR3 is given. The rearrangement joins TRBV10-3 to TRBJ2-2; the table assigns TRBD1, which was not confirmed against the DNA. Germline CDR1 reads ENHRY; CDR2 reads SYGVKD. The CDR3 has 24 amino acids, counting both end residues. CDR3: CAINRGDSGANVLTFGAGTGELFF.

This sequence joins TRBV25-1 and TRBJ2-7; 9 bases line up with TRBD1. V was pared by 11 bases and J by 4 bases, with 6 bases of the junction left unmatched. CDR1 is MGHDK, CDR2 SYGVNS, per germline. CDR3 length: 12 residues. Here the CDR3 DNA reads TGTGCCTACGGGACAGGGATTTACGAGCAGTACTTC. Amino acid sequence: CAYGTGIYEQYF.

This clonotype was counted a single time. This may stem from a read error, because a much larger clone lies one nucleotide away. The chain has TRBV25-1 and TRBJ2-7; 8 bases match TRBD2. This CDR3 spans 17 amino acids. Germline V gene lookup returns CDR1 MGHDK and CDR2 SYGVNS. Trimming took 4 bases from V and 0 from J; bases not matched to a gene: 11. CDR3 protein: CASSGPLGLVLSYEQYF. DNA for the CDR3: TGTGCCAGCAGTGGGCCGCTGGGACTAGTCCTCTCCTACGAGCAGTACTTC.

The chain uses TRBV7-2 and TRBJ2-7, with 7 bases lining up with TRBD1. The CDR3 is 17 amino acids. V shed 5 bases, J shed 2 bases, and the junction held 15 bases outside the gene matches. Germline CDR1 reads SGHTA; CDR2 reads FQGNSA. Here the CDR3 DNA reads TGTGCCAGCAGCCTAACCTCAGGACAGGAGAAGCCCTACGAGCAGTACTTC. As protein: CASSLTSGQEKPYEQYF.

Regarding this clonotype: The junction departs from germline at one end; a sequencing error may be responsible. The chain recombines TRBV10-3 with TRBJ2-7; 12 positions match TRBD1. Germline V gene sequence: CDR1 ENHRY, CDR2 SYGVKD. The CDR3 contains 14 residues. Here the CDR3 DNA reads TGTGCCAGCAGTCGGGACAGGGGGCTCTACGAGCAGTACTTC. Residues: CASSRDRGLYEQYF.

The chain is built from TRBV20-1 and TRBJ2-5; 8 bases map to TRBD1. There are 13 residues in the CDR3. The germline V gene has CDR1 DFQATT and CDR2 SNEGSKA (reference sequence). The V gene end was trimmed by 2 bases and the J gene end by 5 bases; junction bases not matched to a gene: 4. The CDR3 bases are TGCAGTGCTAGATTACAGGGGGAGGAGACCCAGTACTTC. It translates to CSARLQGEETQYF.

This clonotype was seen at least ten times. The V gene is TRBV20-1, the J gene TRBJ1-5; no reliable D call. V dropped 0 bases and J dropped 1 base, with 10 bases sitting between them. Germline-derived CDR1 and CDR2 are DFQATT and SNEGSKA (reference sequence). The CDR3 runs 15 residues. CDR3 DNA sequence: TGCAGTGCTAGAGATCCGTACAGCAGCAATCAGCCCCAGCATTTT. It is translated as CSARDPYSSNQPQHF.

The chain carries TRBV19 and TRBJ1-1; a weak D match, TRBD1 (6 bases). The CDR3 is 14 amino acids. CDR1 and CDR2 (germline): LNHDA, SQIVND (reference sequence). The V end lost 8 bases, the J end lost 4 bases, and 17 bases lay between the germline ends. The CDR3 nucleotides read TGTGCCAGTTCTCTACTAGGGGGGGCCACTGAAGCTTTCTTT. This encodes CASSLLGGATEAFF.

The genes are TRBV28 and TRBJ2-7; 12 nucleotides line up with TRBD2. V shed 4 bases and J 4 bases; nucleotides not matched to a gene: 8. The CDR3 is 16 amino acids. Germline V gene lookup returns CDR1 MDHEN and CDR2 SYDVKM. This CDR3 is CASSSLAGGKIYEQYF. Written as DNA, the CDR3 is TGTGCCAGCAGTTCCCTAGCGGGAGGGAAAATTTACGAGCAGTACTTC.

The chain links TRBV13 to TRBJ1-2, with D perhaps TRBD1 (6 bases). The CDR3 totals 14 residues. V shed 5 bases and J shed 0 bases, with 10 bases lying between them. In germline, CDR1 is PRHDT, CDR2 FYEKMQ (reference sequence). In DNA form, the CDR3 reads TGTGCCAGCAGCGGCGGGACACCTAACTATGGCTACACCTTC. It specifies CASSGGTPNYGYTF.

The CDR3 DNA reads as TGCAGCGTTGACGACGGACAGGGCTTCACCGGGGAGCTGTTTTTT. Protein: CSVDDGQGFTGELFF. The genes are TRBV29-1 and TRBJ2-2; 8 bases fit TRBD1. J gave up 4 bases and V 3 bases, and 7 bases lay outside the gene matches. This CDR3 comprises 15 residues. Per germline, CDR1 SQVTM and CDR2 ANQGSEA.

Remarks on this clonotype: It may be a read error: a sequence one base away is much more abundant. This chain links TRBV2 with TRBJ1-2, with D possibly being TRBD1 (5 bases). CDR1 is SNHLY, CDR2 FYNNEI, per germline. Trimming took off 5 bases at V and 3 bases at J, with 13 bases between the two ends. This CDR3 comprises 14 residues. In DNA form, the CDR3 reads TGTGCCAGCAGTTACGACAGCTTGGACTATGGCTACACCTTC. Translated, it gives CASSYDSLDYGYTF.

This chain uses TRBV10-2 with TRBJ1-1, with unresolved D. The germline V and J ends were trimmed by 6 bases and 0 bases, with 8 bases remaining between them. Per germline, CDR1 WSHSY and CDR2 SAAADI. CDR3 length: 13 amino acids. DNA for the CDR3: TGCGCCAGCAGGGCCAGTCTGAACACTGAAGCTTTCTTT. Residues: CASRASLNTEAFF.

Details on this clonotype: The CDR3 carries no conserved terminal phenylalanine or tryptophan, so it likely arises from a read error. Because the CDR3's place on the DNA is in doubt, the DNA is left out and the CDR3 is given as listed by TCRdb. V and J are TRBV7-9 and TRBJ1-5; the DNA was not used to check the table's D call, TRBD1. With termini counted, the CDR3 has 8 amino acids. Germline-derived CDR1 and CDR2 are SEHNR and FQNEAQ (reference sequence). The CDR3 is CASSPGTV.

Many counts were recorded for this clonotype. V gene TRBV20-1 combines with J gene TRBJ1-4; tentatively, D is TRBD1 (5 bases). This CDR3 has 14 residues. The germline gives CDR1 DFQATT, CDR2 SNEGSKA (reference sequence). Deletions cut 3 bases from V and 8 bases from J, with 16 bases between. The CDR3 sequence is CSASQGSPDEKLFF. CDR3 nucleotide sequence: TGCAGTGCTAGCCAGGGCAGCCCGGACGAAAAACTGTTTTTT.

This chain uses TRBV6-1 with TRBJ2-5; 7 positions match TRBD1. The CDR3 totals 17 residues. V shed 6 bases and J 4 bases; nucleotides not matched to a gene: 17. The germline V gene has CDR1 MNHNS and CDR2 SASEGT. The CDR3 region is CASRESLRDSPRETQYF. CDR3 nucleotides: TGTGCCAGCAGAGAAAGCCTCCGGGACAGTCCCCGAGAGACCCAGTACTTC.

The gene calls are TRBV4-1 and TRBJ1-4; 7 bases map to TRBD1. From germline, CDR1 is MGHRA and CDR2 YSYEKL. The CDR3 consists of 16 residues. The J segment lost 0 bases and the V segment lost 4 bases, leaving 5 bases of the junction unmatched. The DNA of the CDR3 is TGCGCCAGCAGCCGATTTCAGGGGGCAACTAATGAAAAACTGTTTTTT. This codes for CASSRFQGATNEKLFF.

This clonotype occurred many times. This chain joins TRBV4-3 and TRBJ1-5; D possibly corresponds to TRBD1 (6 bases). V was clipped by 3 bases and J by 5 bases, with 11 bases between them. CDR3 size: 14 residues. CDR1 and CDR2 from the germline V gene are LGHNA and YSLEER. CDR3 sequence: CASSHTGWDQPQHF. DNA of the CDR3: TGCGCCAGCAGCCACACAGGGTGGGATCAGCCCCAGCATTTT.

The chain combines TRBV2 with TRBJ2-5; 8 bases are a match to TRBD1. This CDR3 is 14 amino acids long. Germline lookup yields CDR1 SNHLY and CDR2 FYNNEI. Trimming at V came to 10 bases and at J to 5 bases, leaving 12 bases not matched to a gene. The CDR3 region is CANGQGGFSETQYF. Here the CDR3 DNA reads TGTGCCAACGGACAGGGCGGTTTCAGCGAGACCCAGTACTTC.

This clonotype was detected many times. The gene calls are TRBV14 and TRBJ1-6; 7 bases agree with TRBD1. CDR1 is SGHDN, CDR2 FVKESK, per germline. The V and J ends lost 3 bases and 9 bases, in that order; junction bases with no gene match: 5. This CDR3 contains 14 residues. CDR3 sequence reads: CASSQLQGLSPLHF. CDR3 sequence (DNA): TGTGCCAGCAGCCAGCTACAGGGGCTTTCACCCCTCCACTTT.

This clonotype was seen more than once but under ten times. The chain couples TRBV6-2 or TRBV6-3 to TRBJ2-7, with no clear D. The germline V and J ends were trimmed by 5 bases and 0 bases, with 11 bases remaining between them. From germline, CDR1 is MNHEY and CDR2 SVGEGT. The CDR3 runs 14 residues. The CDR3, as DNA: TGTGCCAGCAGTGCCTTAGAGAGCTCCTACGAGCAGTACTTC. Encoded protein: CASSALESSYEQYF.